The 15 T cell receptor beta chains given below trace back to one sample, sequenced in a study of radiotherapy plus CTLA-4 blockade in lung cancer. Profiling relied on immunoSEQ multiplex PCR, and the TCRdb table lists in-frame clones only, not all of them. The sample has approximately 60,000 clones; about 72% are singletons. The sequences come from peripheral blood, collected from a patient treated with radiotherapy plus ipilimumab. The receptors were sampled from a human donor with non-small cell lung cancer who had a complete response to radiotherapy plus ipilimumab.

The rearrangement links TRBV6-1 to TRBJ1-2; 7 bases line up with TRBD1. With 0 bases clipped from V and 8 bases from J, the junction kept 6 bases outside the gene matches. Germline V CDR1 and CDR2: MNHNS, SASEGT. The CDR3 covers 14 residues. In nucleotides, the CDR3 is TGTGCCAGCAGTGAAGCCCTGACAGGGAACGGCTACACCTTC. Encoded protein: CASSEALTGNGYTF.

This clone has a handful of counts. V is TRBV7-2 and J is TRBJ2-7; 10 positions agree with TRBD1. CDR3 length equals 13 residues. Per germline, CDR1 SGHTA and CDR2 FQGNSA. Losses at the gene ends were 5 bases for V and 6 bases for J; bases not matched to a gene: 4. The CDR3 reads CASSPGQGTEQYF. CDR3 nucleotide sequence: TGTGCCAGCAGCCCGGGACAGGGGACCGAGCAGTACTTC.

The chain is built from TRBV11-2 and TRBJ1-1, with D possibly matching TRBD1 (5 bases). The CDR3 runs 15 residues. The ends were cut back, 1 base at V and 3 bases at J, with 12 bases in the middle. Germline CDR1 is SGHAT and CDR2 is FQNNGV. CDR3 region: CASSLASRVDTEAFF. The CDR3, as DNA: TGTGCCAGCAGCTTAGCTTCCAGGGTGGACACTGAAGCTTTCTTT.

The table lists this clone with a few counts. The genes are TRBV7-2 and TRBJ1-2; D remains ambiguous. Germline V gene sequence: CDR1 SGHTA, CDR2 FQGNSA. There are 14 residues in the CDR3. The V end lost 1 base, the J end lost 7 bases, and 13 bases lay between the germline ends. The CDR3, as DNA: TGTGCCAGCAGCTTAGAAGGCTCACTGGGTGGCTACACCTTC. Its protein product is CASSLEGSLGGYTF.

V usage is TRBV5-1 and J usage is TRBJ1-2, with 8 bases that match TRBD1. CDR1 is SGHRS and CDR2 is YFSETQ in the germline V gene. V shed 0 bases and J 5 bases; nucleotides not matched to a gene: 15. The length of the CDR3 is 18 residues. This CDR3 reads CASSLAVSGDRIRYGYTF. The CDR3 bases are TGCGCCAGCAGCTTGGCAGTTTCTGGGGACAGGATCCGATATGGCTACACCTTC.

V usage is TRBV10-1 and J usage is TRBJ2-5; TRBD1 or TRBD2 may be the D gene (5 bases each). The germline gives CDR1 WNHNN, CDR2 SYGVQD (reference sequence). CDR3 size: 12 residues. V lost 8 bases and J lost 0, with 7 bases in between. CDR3 in DNA: TGCGCCAGCGGGGACGACCAAGAGACCCAGTACTTC. Translation: CASGDDQETQYF.

The chain has TRBV10-3 and TRBJ2-7, with unresolved D. Germline lookup yields CDR1 ENHRY and CDR2 SYGVKD. CDR3 length: 12 amino acids. V was clipped by 4 bases and J by 1 base, with 5 bases between them. CDR3 in amino acids: CAISAESYEQYV. As DNA, the CDR3 is TGTGCCATCAGTGCCGAGTCCTACGAGCAGTACGTC.

This clone was counted once. V is TRBV4-3 and J is TRBJ2-3; D may be TRBD1 (6 bases). The V and J ends lost 3 bases and 4 bases respectively, with 23 bases between them. Looked up from germline, CDR1 is LGHNA and CDR2 is YSLEER. This CDR3 contains 18 residues. CDR3 in amino acids: CASSQSWGTPVGADTQYF. The CDR3 DNA sequence: TGCGCCAGCAGCCAGAGCTGGGGGACACCGGTAGGTGCAGATACGCAGTATTTT.

This clone has only a few counts. This rearrangement joins TRBV5-4 to TRBJ1-6; TRBD1 aligns across 9 bases. The V gene's germline CDR1 is SGHNT and CDR2 YYREEE (reference sequence). The V gene end was trimmed by 3 bases and the J gene end by 7 bases; junction bases not matched to a gene: 2. CDR3 length equals 14 residues. CDR3 protein: CASSSTGGNSPLHF. DNA of the CDR3: TGTGCCAGCAGCTCTACAGGGGGCAATTCACCCCTCCACTTT. The complete variable domain, with remaining parts taken from reference TRBV5-4 and TRBJ1-6, reads ETGVTQSPTHLIKTRGQQVTLRCSSQSGHNTVSWYQQALGQGPQFIFQYYREEENGRGNFPPRFSGLQFPNYSSELNVNALELDDSALYLCASSSTGGNSPLHFGNGTRLTVT.

The J gene is TRBJ1-5, the V gene TRBV18; no clear D gene. Germline values: CDR1 KGHSH, CDR2 LQKENI. The CDR3 covers 14 residues. V lost 3 bases and J lost 2, with 8 bases in between. The DNA for the CDR3 is TGTGCCAGCTCACCGGGATCGGGCAATCAGCCCCAGCATTTT. Amino acids: CASSPGSGNQPQHF.

The J gene is TRBJ2-3, the V gene TRBV19, with D unresolved. Per germline, CDR1 LNHDA and CDR2 SQIVND (reference sequence). The CDR3 length is 12 residues. Trimming took 5 bases from V and 2 from J, leaving 5 bases between them. DNA for the CDR3: TGTGCCAGTAGTCCATTCACAGATACGCAGTATTTT. Encoded protein: CASSPFTDTQYF.

The gene calls are TRBV27 and TRBJ2-1, with D possibly being TRBD1 (6 bases). Germline-derived CDR1 and CDR2 are MNHEY and SMNVEV (reference sequence). The V gene lost 2 bases and the J gene lost 6 bases, with 26 bases spanning the gap. The CDR3 runs to 19 residues. The CDR3 DNA reads TGTGCCAGCAGTTTAAGGCAGGGGCCTGTTCTAGGGGCAGGCAATGAGCAGTTCTTC. Protein: CASSLRQGPVLGAGNEQFF.

The chain carries TRBV4-3 and TRBJ1-4, with D maybe TRBD1 (6 bases). CDR1 LGHNA and CDR2 YSLEER come from the germline V gene. The V end lost 0 bases, the J end lost 3 bases, and 14 bases lay between the germline ends. The CDR3 loop spans 17 amino acids. The CDR3 sequence: CASSQDPGGMSNEKLFF. As DNA, the CDR3 is TGCGCCAGCAGCCAAGATCCGGGGGGCATGTCTAATGAAAAACTGTTTTTT.

V usage is TRBV27 and J usage is TRBJ2-7; perhaps D is TRBD1 or TRBD2 (5 bases each). The V end was cut by 10 bases, the J end by 2 bases, with 18 bases between. CDR3 size: 14 residues. The germline gives CDR1 MNHEY, CDR2 SMNVEV (reference sequence). DNA of the CDR3: TGTGCCACCGAGGGGCAGGGTCTACCCTACGAGCAGTACGTC. Translated: CATEGQGLPYEQYV.

The chain links TRBV7-9 to TRBJ2-7, with D perhaps TRBD2 (5 bases). Deletions cut 5 bases from V and 4 bases from J, with 9 bases between. CDR3 length: 12 residues. Germline V gene lookup returns CDR1 SEHNR and CDR2 FQNEAQ (reference sequence). The CDR3 bases are TGTGCCAGCAGCGCGCGGGCGTACGAGCAGTACTTC. As protein: CASSARAYEQYF.